This T cell receptor beta chain is drawn from a study of cytomegalovirus exposure and HLA in healthy donors. The CDR3 length is 13 residues. The germline V gene has CDR1 MNHEY and CDR2 SVGAGI. The V gene lost 5 bases and the J gene lost 1 base, with 8 bases spanning the gap. This clone showed up just a few times. This PCR relied on a set of 60 Vbeta primers and 13 Jbeta primers. Here immunoSEQ multiplex PCR was the method, and the copy in TCRdb shows in-frame clones only, minus some. The repertoire holds fewer than 150,000 clones, with around 77% as singletons. This chain joins TRBV6-5 and TRBJ1-1; no clear D gene. The clonotype was recovered from a woman aged 30 to 39 in good health and CMV-seropositive. Sequencing input: PBMCs. CDR3 in DNA: TGTGCCAGCAGTCAGACTTGGAACACTGAAGCTTTCTTT. Translating it yields CASSQTWNTEAFF.